The entry below gives a single T cell receptor (beta chain) sequence along with its context. Antigen: not known. This specimen comes from a study of blood T cells in healthy people across ages. From germline, CDR1 is DFQATT and CDR2 SNEGSKA (reference sequence). With 6 bases clipped from V and 8 bases from J, the junction kept 11 bases outside the gene matches. The CDR3 has 13 amino acids. Together with a sample-barcoded 5' primer, a J-beta primer mix was included in a second PCR lasting roughly 6 to 12 cycles. A template-switch adaptor that had 12 random nucleotides put a tag on each cDNA molecule. TCRdb ran MiXCR on the 5' RACE reads and lists one entry per CDR3 protein. The table records about 580,000 distinct CDR3 sequences, less than 60% of them present only once. Whole-study results and caveats: Roughly linear age-related decline in beta diversity appeared, significant by age approximately 40. PBMC samples, being unsorted, prevented any conclusive comparison of naive and antigen-experienced cells. Greater diversity and more naive CD4+ cells were seen in long-lived donors than in aged donors.

The specimen sequenced was blood. The TCR originated in a man aged 80 or over in good health. This chain uses TRBV20-1 with TRBJ1-2; 8 positions match TRBD1. This CDR3 reads CSAATGALRGYTF. CDR3 DNA: TGCAGTGCCGCGACAGGGGCATTACGGGGCTACACCTTC.